This record covers a single T cell receptor beta chain. As yet, its antigen is unknown. With 3 bases removed from V and 4 bases from J, the gap between germline ends came to 14 bases. From germline, CDR1 is SGHDT and CDR2 YYEEEE. The CDR3 is 14 residues long. These data come from a study of identical twins. Every sampled donor was Caucasian and healthy. Each CDR3 protein gets one entry after TCRdb re-called the 5' RACE reads with MiXCR. The table has about 530,000 distinct CDR3 sequences, about a fifth seen once; the top ten hold 0.48%. Whole-study results and caveats: Fewer insertions marked abundant cord blood beta clonotypes; young adult naive trended weakly, memory not at all. Monozygotic twins shared more out-of-frame TCR alpha than recombination models predicted.

These data were also filed under a second study, of yellow fever vaccine responses in identical twins. That source adds: Twins reportedly mounted vaccine T cell responses that seemed partly convergent, partly personalized.

This TCR was sampled from a woman between 18 and 30 years old in good health. The source material was CD4+ T cells sorted from blood. The chain combines TRBV5-6 with TRBJ2-7; a weak D match, TRBD1 (6 bases). DNA for the CDR3: TGTGCCAGCAGCTCCGGGACAAGACCGTACGAGCAGTACTTC. Protein sequence: CASSSGTRPYEQYF.